The 18 T cell receptor beta chains below were found in one sample sequenced in a study of blood T cells in healthy people across ages. A second roughly 7 to 11 cycle PCR used barcoded and J-beta primers. TCRdb re-analysed the 5' RACE reads in MiXCR, keeping a single row per CDR3 protein. The data contain about 760,000 distinct CDR3 sequences, 45% to 70% of them singletons. The source material was blood. The source is a man aged 35-49 years in good health.

The chain employs TRBV29-1 and TRBJ2-5; 7 bases fit TRBD1. The CDR3 is made up of 12 amino acids. CDR1 SQVTM and CDR2 ANQGSEA come from the germline V gene. V trimming: 7 bases; J trimming: 4 bases; junction bases outside the gene matches: 6. CDR3 protein: CSAGDSTETQYF. The CDR3 DNA sequence: TGCAGCGCCGGGGACAGTACAGAGACCCAGTACTTC.

This clonotype showed up just once. This rearrangement joins TRBV9 to TRBJ1-6; D might be TRBD1 (5 bases). V was clipped by 4 bases and J by 0 bases, with 14 bases between them. The CDR3 is 17 amino acids. Germline V gives CDR1 SGDLS, CDR2 YYNGEE. The CDR3 sequence is CASSPRDGSSYNSPLHF. In DNA, the CDR3 is TGTGCCAGCAGCCCCAGGGATGGAAGCTCCTATAATTCACCCCTCCACTTT. Drawing the rest from reference TRBV9 and TRBJ1-6, the complete variable domain is DSGVTQTPKHLITATGQRVTLRCSPRSGDLSVYWYQQSLDQGLQFLIQYYNGEERAKGNILERFSAQQFPDLHSELNLSSLELGDSALYFCASSPRDGSSYNSPLHFGNGTRLTVT.

The rearrangement joins TRBV20-1 to TRBJ1-1; 7 nucleotides line up with TRBD1. The junction had 7 bases not matched to a gene; V was cut back by 3 bases and J by 0 bases. The CDR3 runs to 15 residues. Germline V gene data show CDR1 as DFQATT and CDR2 as SNEGSKA (reference sequence). DNA for the CDR3: TGCAGTGCTAGCCCCGCGACAGGGATGAACACTGAAGCTTTCTTT. Encoded protein: CSASPATGMNTEAFF.

The rearrangement links TRBV7-7 to TRBJ2-7; D is ambiguous. The CDR3 contains 13 residues. Germline CDR1 is SSHAT and CDR2 is FNYEAQ (reference sequence). Deletions cut 4 bases from V and 7 bases from J, with 14 bases between. CDR3 sequence: CASSSDPKKEQYF. CDR3 in DNA: TGTGCCAGCAGCTCGGACCCGAAAAAGGAGCAGTACTTC.

This clonotype was recorded at least ten times. V usage is TRBV6-1 and J usage is TRBJ2-1, with 9 bases lining up with TRBD1. The CDR3 is 16 amino acids. V shed 3 bases, J shed 6 bases, and the junction held 9 bases outside the gene matches. Germline CDR1 is MNHNS and CDR2 is SASEGT. The CDR3 sequence: CASSEGVGTGSNEQFF. As DNA, the CDR3 is TGTGCCAGCAGTGAGGGAGTAGGGACAGGGTCCAATGAGCAGTTCTTC.

The chain employs TRBV10-3 and TRBJ2-7, with 8 positions matching TRBD2. Germline loops: CDR1 ENHRY, CDR2 SYGVKD. V lost 3 bases and J lost 1; bases outside the gene matches: 8. The CDR3 has 16 residues. The CDR3 DNA reads as TGTGCCATCAGTGATGGGGTAGCGGGAAGGTCCTACGAGCAGTACTTC. Translation gives CAISDGVAGRSYEQYF.

This chain joins TRBV6-1 and TRBJ2-1, with 10 bases identical to TRBD2. The length of the CDR3 is 15 residues. Germline values: CDR1 MNHNS, CDR2 SASEGT. The trim removed 6 bases at V and 7 bases at J, leaving 9 bases unmatched. CDR3 sequence reads: CASRDSGGLTNEQFF. For the CDR3, the DNA is TGTGCCAGCAGAGATAGCGGGGGGCTCACAAATGAGCAGTTCTTC.

This clonotype has a handful of counts. J is TRBJ1-4 and V is TRBV7-2; TRBD1 agrees at 8 bases. The CDR3 covers 14 residues. With 5 bases clipped from V and 7 bases from J, the junction kept 6 bases outside the gene matches. Germline-derived CDR1 and CDR2 are SGHTA and FQGNSA. This CDR3 is CASSPGQGGEKLFF. CDR3 sequence (DNA): TGTGCCAGCAGCCCCGGACAGGGAGGTGAAAAACTGTTTTTT.

This clonotype showed up just a few times. CDR3 bases: TGCAGTGTTCTTTACAATGAGCAGTTCTTC. Amino acids: CSVLYNEQFF. V and J are TRBV20-1 and TRBJ2-1; D is uncertain. The V and J ends lost 7 bases and 4 bases respectively, with 5 bases between them. This CDR3 spans 10 amino acids. CDR1 and CDR2 (germline): DFQATT, SNEGSKA (reference sequence).

This chain joins TRBV20-1 and TRBJ2-5; D is undetermined. The CDR3 sequence is 11 residues long. Trimming cost V 2 bases and J 0 bases, with 1 base left between them. Germline CDR1 reads DFQATT; CDR2 reads SNEGSKA (reference sequence). The CDR3 DNA is TGCAGTGCTAGACACCAAGAGACCCAGTACTTC. Protein: CSARHQETQYF.

The chain has TRBV27 and TRBJ2-1; TRBD2 matches 10 bases. V trimming: 10 bases; J trimming: 4 bases; junction bases outside the gene matches: 10. The CDR3 consists of 15 residues. Germline assignment: CDR1 MNHEY and CDR2 SMNVEV (reference sequence). The chain's CDR3 is CATLAGEQGYNEQFF. The DNA for the CDR3 is TGTGCCACCCTAGCGGGAGAACAAGGTTACAATGAGCAGTTCTTC.

This clonotype is a singleton in its sample. The J gene is TRBJ2-1, the V gene TRBV20-1; D unresolved. With the DNA end fitting TRBJ2-7 better, the J assignment may be wrong. The CDR3 has 14 amino acids. Looked up from germline, CDR1 is DFQATT and CDR2 is SNEGSKA (reference sequence). The CDR3 reads CSARVKFSYNEQYF. For the CDR3, the DNA is TGCAGTGCTAGAGTAAAGTTCTCCTACAATGAGCAGTACTTC.

The chain uses TRBV12-3 or TRBV12-4 and TRBJ2-5; 8 nucleotides match TRBD1. This CDR3 comprises 15 residues. J lost 2 bases, V lost 5 bases, and 7 bases had no gene match. The CDR3 DNA is TGTGCCAGCAGTCGGACAGGGTCGGGGCAAGAGACCCAGTACTTC. Translation gives CASSRTGSGQETQYF.

The CDR3 DNA sequence: TGTGCCAGCTGGGACAGGACCTCTGGAAACACCATATATTTT. It encodes CASWDRTSGNTIYF. The V gene is TRBV6-1, the J gene TRBJ1-3; 8 nucleotides line up with TRBD1. Looked up from germline, CDR1 is MNHNS and CDR2 is SASEGT. J was trimmed by 0 bases and V by 8 bases; bases with no gene match: 3. The CDR3 loop spans 14 amino acids.

The chain recombines TRBV20-1 with TRBJ2-3; 9 bases match TRBD2. J lost 4 bases, V lost 1 base, and 3 bases had no gene match. This CDR3 has 14 amino acids. Germline V gene lookup returns CDR1 DFQATT and CDR2 SNEGSKA (reference sequence). CDR3 nucleotide sequence: TGCAGTGCTAGAGTAGGCGGGGGGGCAGATACGCAGTATTTT. It translates to CSARVGGGADTQYF.

The gene calls are TRBV11-1 and TRBJ2-1; TRBD2 agrees at 8 bases. The CDR3 sequence is 20 residues long. V shed 5 bases and J 0 bases; nucleotides not matched to a gene: 18. Germline V gene data show CDR1 as SGHAT and CDR2 as FQDESV (reference sequence). The CDR3 here is CASSIPRTSGLRSSYNEQFF. For the CDR3, the DNA is TGTGCCAGCAGCATTCCCCGAACTAGCGGCCTACGGAGCTCCTACAATGAGCAGTTCTTC.

V gene TRBV6-6 combines with J gene TRBJ1-2, with D unresolved. The ends were cut back, 5 bases at V and 6 bases at J, with 13 bases in the middle. The germline V gene has CDR1 MNHNY and CDR2 SVGAGI (reference sequence). CDR3 length equals 13 residues. The CDR3 region is CASSPPRVHGYTF. CDR3 DNA sequence: TGTGCCAGCAGTCCTCCGCGGGTCCATGGCTACACCTTC.

The chain couples TRBV14 to TRBJ2-7; 11 nucleotides line up with TRBD1. The trim removed 4 bases at V and 2 bases at J, leaving 7 bases unmatched. Germline V gene data show CDR1 as SGHDN and CDR2 as FVKESK. The CDR3 is 16 residues long. The CDR3 region is CASSRTGGAVTYEQYF. CDR3 sequence (DNA): TGTGCCAGCAGCCGGACAGGGGGCGCGGTAACCTACGAGCAGTACTTC.